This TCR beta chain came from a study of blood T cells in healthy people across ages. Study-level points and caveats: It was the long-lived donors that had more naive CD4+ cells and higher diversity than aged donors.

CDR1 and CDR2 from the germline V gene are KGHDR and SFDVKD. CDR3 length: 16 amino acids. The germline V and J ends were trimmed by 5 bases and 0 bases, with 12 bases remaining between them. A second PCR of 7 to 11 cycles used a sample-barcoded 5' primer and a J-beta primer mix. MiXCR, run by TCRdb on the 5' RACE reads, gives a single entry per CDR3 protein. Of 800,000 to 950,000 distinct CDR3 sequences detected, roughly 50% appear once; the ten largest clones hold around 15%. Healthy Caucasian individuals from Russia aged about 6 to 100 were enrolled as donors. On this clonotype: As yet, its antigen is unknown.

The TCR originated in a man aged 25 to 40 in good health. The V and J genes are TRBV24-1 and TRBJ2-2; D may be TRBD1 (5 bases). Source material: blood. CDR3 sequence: CATSGVGQPNTGELFF. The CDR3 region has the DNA TGTGCCACCAGTGGTGTCGGACAACCGAACACCGGGGAGCTGTTTTTT.